This TCR beta chain appears in the sequencing data of a study of metastatic and nonmetastatic thyroid tumors. The study, taken as a whole, reports: According to reports, the diversity of TCR beta was significantly higher in malignant thyroid tumors than in benign nodules, and this held in both blood and tumor samples.

Regarding this clone: No antigen is known for it.

Via MiXCR, TCRdb re-called the PCR reads. This sample has 25,000 to 35,000 clones, with just under 25% found just once. Germline V gives CDR1 SGDLS, CDR2 YYNGEE. Trimming pared 6 bases from V and 0 bases from J, leaving 16 bases between. This CDR3 has 15 amino acids. All patients were untreated before thyroid surgery. The sequenced material came from blood. This clonotype was obtained from a female donor with papillary thyroid cancer or a benign thyroid nodule (not recorded which). Some clones in this sample may be carry-over from other donors' samples. V gene TRBV9 combines with J gene TRBJ2-7; TRBD2 might be the D (6 bases). CDR3 DNA sequence: TGTGCCAGCACCGCGGGGCCTAGCGACTCCTACGAGCAGTACTTC. It encodes CASTAGPSDSYEQYF.